This T cell receptor beta chain was recovered during a study of beta chain features in type 1 diabetes. Findings and limits, study-wide: Across all four CD4+ subsets, people with type 1 diabetes showed modestly shorter TCRB CDR3s.

The V segment lost 3 bases and the J segment 3 bases; nucleotides outside the gene matches: 14. CDR1 SGDLS and CDR2 YYNGEE come from the germline V gene. CDR3 length equals 17 residues. As for this clone: Its antigen is undetermined.

TCRB transcripts that were expressed got sequenced, as all of the isolated RNA had been reverse transcribed. The repertoire was sequenced with immunoSEQ multiplex PCR; TCRdb's copy has only in-frame clones and lacks some. The sample has tens of thousands of clones; about 63% are singletons. Sorting with CD45RO/CCR7/CD25/CD127/CD95/CD27 yielded naive, central memory, regulatory and stem-like memory CD4+ cells. The rearrangement links TRBV9 to TRBJ1-1, with TRBD1 matching over 7 bases. Material: stem cell memory CD4+ T cells from blood. The origin of this receptor is a woman aged 40 to 50 with type 1 diabetes. For the CDR3, the DNA is TGTGCCAGCAGCGGAGTGAGACCGGGACAGTTAGACACTGAAGCTTTCTTT. It yields the protein CASSGVRPGQLDTEAFF.